This entry lists 26 T cell receptor beta chains sequenced from one sample in a study of blood T cells in healthy people across ages. Through a sample-barcoded 5' primer and a J-beta primer mix, a second PCR was run for about 6 to 11 cycles. Each CDR3 protein gets one entry after TCRdb re-called the 5' RACE reads with MiXCR. Among 1.8 million or so distinct CDR3 sequences listed, about 39% were seen once. Sequences were obtained from blood. The receptors stem from a human donor in good health.

This clonotype was recorded at least ten times. The V and J genes are TRBV7-2 and TRBJ1-1; D is unresolved. This CDR3 has 14 residues. Germline V gene data show CDR1 as SGHTA and CDR2 as FQGNSA. V was shortened by 2 bases and J by 4 bases, with 11 bases between the two germline ends. CDR3 residues: CASSLMGGPTEAFF. CDR3 DNA sequence: TGTGCCAGCAGCTTAATGGGTGGGCCCACTGAAGCTTTCTTT.

This clonotype has just a few counts. V usage is TRBV7-2 and J usage is TRBJ2-1, with 8 positions matching TRBD1. The J call may be mistaken, given a closer DNA end match to TRBJ2-7. Germline CDR1 and CDR2: SGHTA and FQGNSA. CDR3 length: 14 residues. CDR3 sequence (DNA): TGTGCCAGCAGCTTCGACAGGGGATCCAACGAGCAGTACTTC. It encodes CASSFDRGSNEQYF.

The chain joins TRBV4-3 to TRBJ2-7, with 8 positions matching TRBD1. This CDR3 has 13 residues. With 2 bases clipped from V and 7 bases from J, the junction kept 4 bases outside the gene matches. The germline gives CDR1 LGHNA, CDR2 YSLEER. CDR3 protein: CASSQRQGREQYF. Written as DNA, the CDR3 is TGCGCCAGCAGCCAAAGACAGGGGAGGGAGCAGTACTTC.

This clonotype was detected only a few times. The V gene is TRBV29-1, the J gene TRBJ2-3; 8 nucleotides agree with TRBD1. The CDR3 length is 14 residues. Germline V gene sequence: CDR1 SQVTM, CDR2 ANQGSEA. Germline trimming cut 3 bases from V and 2 bases from J; bases unmatched to any gene: 4. CDR3 in DNA: TGCAGCGTTGAGGGACAGGCACTCACAGATACGCAGTATTTT. This encodes CSVEGQALTDTQYF.

The chain uses TRBV7-9 and TRBJ2-5, with D unclear. The DNA end favors TRBJ2-7, so the J call may be wrong. CDR1 SEHNR and CDR2 FQNEAQ come from the germline V gene (reference sequence). The CDR3 is 13 amino acids. The CDR3 region has the DNA TGTGCCAGCAGCCCCAAAGACTTTAACGAGCAGTACTTC. Its protein product is CASSPKDFNEQYF.

The chain links TRBV20-1 to TRBJ1-5; 9 bases align to TRBD1. Germline V gene sequence: CDR1 DFQATT, CDR2 SNEGSKA (reference sequence). V shed 5 bases and J 5 bases; nucleotides not matched to a gene: 7. The CDR3 extends over 14 amino acids. Written as DNA, the CDR3 is TGCAGTGCTGCACAGGGGGCCTCATATCAGCCCCAGCATTTT. Translated, it gives CSAAQGASYQPQHF.

This clonotype was detected a few times. The rearrangement links TRBV7-2 to TRBJ2-1; 10 bases agree with TRBD1. Losses at the gene ends were 1 base for V and 7 bases for J; bases not matched to a gene: 4. The germline gives CDR1 SGHTA, CDR2 FQGNSA. This CDR3 is 15 amino acids long. CDR3 in amino acids: CASSLEGQGFNEQFF. The CDR3 nucleotides read TGTGCCAGCAGCTTAGAGGGACAGGGGTTTAATGAGCAGTTCTTC.

The chain combines TRBV14 with TRBJ2-5; a weak D match, TRBD1 (7 bases). The CDR3 runs to 16 residues. The V end was cut by 1 base, the J end by 2 bases, with 14 bases between. Germline CDR1 is SGHDN and CDR2 is FVKESK. In DNA form, the CDR3 reads TGTGCCAGCAGCCAAGGGAGGGACAGCATTCAAGAGACCCAGTACTTC. Translating it yields CASSQGRDSIQETQYF.

CDR3 in amino acids: CASSYEGSREKLFF. The CDR3 bases are TGTGCCAGCAGTTACGAGGGGAGTAGGGAAAAACTGTTTTTT. This rearrangement joins TRBV6-6 to TRBJ1-4, with D possibly matching TRBD1 (5 bases). CDR1 is MNHNY and CDR2 is SVGAGI in the germline V gene (reference sequence). V was clipped by 2 bases and J by 8 bases, with 12 bases between them. CDR3 size: 14 residues.

The rearrangement links TRBV4-3 to TRBJ2-3; D not resolved. V was pared by 1 base and J by 2 bases, with 10 bases between. Germline CDR1 LGHNA, CDR2 YSLEER. This CDR3 contains 15 residues. As DNA, the CDR3 is TGCGCCAGCAGCCAAGTCTGGGGTAACACAGATACGCAGTATTTT. Its protein is CASSQVWGNTDTQYF.

This rearrangement joins TRBV6-2 or TRBV6-3 to TRBJ2-5, with D possibly TRBD1 on 6 matching bases. Germline-derived CDR1 and CDR2 are MNHEY and SVGEGT. This CDR3 has 11 amino acids. The V end lost 7 bases, the J end lost 10 bases, and 13 bases lay between the germline ends. The CDR3 reads CASNQGFVQYF. CDR3 bases: TGTGCCAGCAATCAGGGGTTCGTCCAGTACTTC.

The genes are TRBV29-1 and TRBJ2-3; D is uncertain. Trimming cost V 4 bases and J 2 bases, with 16 bases left between them. Germline CDR1 reads SQVTM; CDR2 reads ANQGSEA. The length of the CDR3 is 15 residues. The CDR3 region is CSVVEDFLFTDTQYF. The CDR3 coding sequence is TGCAGCGTTGTTGAAGACTTTCTTTTCACAGATACGCAGTATTTT.

The chain joins TRBV2 to TRBJ1-4, with D maybe TRBD1 (5 bases). The CDR3 covers 12 residues. Germline lookup yields CDR1 SNHLY and CDR2 FYNNEI. The V end was cut by 10 bases, the J end by 10 bases, with 16 bases between. This CDR3 is CANNWDDGKLFF. Here the CDR3 DNA reads TGTGCCAACAACTGGGACGATGGAAAACTGTTTTTT.

The J gene is TRBJ2-6, the V gene TRBV7-2, with TRBD1 matching 8 bases. From germline, CDR1 is SGHTA and CDR2 FQGNSA. CDR3 length equals 17 residues. V was clipped by 3 bases and J by 0 bases; unmatched bases: 4. The CDR3 spells CTSSFRTGISGANVLTF. Here the CDR3 DNA reads TGTACCAGCAGCTTTAGGACAGGGATCTCTGGGGCCAACGTCCTGACTTTC.

This chain uses TRBV6-5 with TRBJ1-2, with a weak D call TRBD1 (6 bases). Germline-derived CDR1 and CDR2 are MNHEY and SVGAGI. V lost 10 bases, J lost 3 bases, and 15 bases lay in between. CDR3 length equals 13 residues. The DNA for the CDR3 is TGTGCCACACAGGGCTCGGGTTACTATGGCTACACCTTC. This codes for CATQGSGYYGYTF.

The chain employs TRBV24-1 and TRBJ2-1, with D perhaps TRBD1 (5 bases). Germline CDR1 reads KGHDR; CDR2 reads SFDVKD. V lost 10 bases to trimming and J lost 7 bases, with 13 bases between them. This CDR3 has 12 amino acids. CDR3 DNA: TGTGCCACTAGGGGTAGCCGTAATGAGCAGTTCTTC. It yields the protein CATRGSRNEQFF.

This clonotype showed up just a few times. The chain joins TRBV20-1 to TRBJ2-4; D gene unclear. Gene TRBJ2-5 matches the end of the DNA better, so the J call may be wrong. The CDR3 has 14 residues. Germline-derived CDR1 and CDR2 are DFQATT and SNEGSKA (reference sequence). CDR3 residues: CSARDEYTAETQYF. The CDR3 nucleotides read TGCAGTGCTAGAGATGAATACACTGCGGAGACCCAGTACTTC.

This clonotype has a handful of counts. The chain recombines TRBV29-1 with TRBJ1-2, with TRBD1 as a possible D gene (6 bases). The germline V gene encodes CDR1 SQVTM and CDR2 ANQGSEA. The CDR3 sequence is 13 residues long. V lost 6 bases and J 0 bases, leaving 11 bases between the germline ends. The CDR3 protein is CSVTGGPNYGYTF. In DNA form, the CDR3 reads TGCAGCGTCACGGGGGGGCCTAACTATGGCTACACCTTC.

This chain links TRBV5-1 with TRBJ2-1; 8 bases fit TRBD2. The V and J ends lost 4 bases and 4 bases, in that order; junction bases with no gene match: 7. The CDR3 loop spans 15 amino acids. CDR1 and CDR2 from the germline V gene are SGHRS and YFSETQ. The CDR3 nucleotides read TGCGCCAGCAGCACCAACGGGGGGGGATACAATGAGCAGTTCTTC. Protein product: CASSTNGGGYNEQFF. Full variable domain (remainder filled in from reference TRBV5-1 and TRBJ2-1): KAGVTQTPRYLIKTRGQQVTLSCSPISGHRSVSWYQQTPGQGLQFLFEYFSETQRNKGNFPGRFSGRQFSNSRSEMNVSTLELGDSALYLCASSTNGGGYNEQFFGPGTRLTVL.

The sample holds a few counts of this clonotype. The V call is TRBV20-1, the J call TRBJ1-1; 10 nucleotides align to TRBD1. Per germline, CDR1 DFQATT and CDR2 SNEGSKA (reference sequence). The trim removed 5 bases at V and 0 bases at J, leaving 9 bases unmatched. The CDR3 length is 16 residues. Here the CDR3 reads CSAARDRGFMNTEAFF. In nucleotides, the CDR3 is TGCAGTGCTGCCCGGGACAGGGGTTTCATGAACACTGAAGCTTTCTTT.

The rearrangement joins TRBV15 to TRBJ1-4; 10 positions match TRBD1. From germline, CDR1 is LNHNV and CDR2 YYDKDF (reference sequence). The CDR3 loop spans 17 amino acids. With 3 bases clipped from V and 5 bases from J, the junction kept 9 bases outside the gene matches. The CDR3 region is CATSRGDRGSWNEKLFF. The CDR3 DNA reads TGTGCCACCAGCAGGGGGGACAGGGGATCTTGGAATGAAAAACTGTTTTTT.

The chain joins TRBV4-1 to TRBJ1-2; a possible D gene is TRBD1 (5 bases). Between the trimmed V and J ends, which lost 1 base and 0 bases, there was a span of 15 bases. Germline V CDR1 and CDR2: MGHRA, YSYEKL. This CDR3 region has 17 residues. Written as DNA, the CDR3 is TGCGCCAGCAGCCAAGTTATTCAGGGCCTAGCTAACTATGGCTACACCTTC. Residues: CASSQVIQGLANYGYTF.

This clonotype was detected ten times or more. V and J are TRBV7-9 and TRBJ2-6; the D gene is possibly TRBD2 (5 bases). Trimming removed 7 bases at V and 3 bases at J, with 13 bases between. Germline loops: CDR1 SEHNR, CDR2 FQNEAQ (reference sequence). The CDR3 loop spans 15 amino acids. CDR3 sequence: CASTGSLYGANVLTF. The CDR3, as DNA: TGTGCCAGCACGGGGTCATTGTATGGGGCCAACGTCCTGACTTTC.

This sequence joins TRBV5-1 and TRBJ2-6; D uncertain. This CDR3 region has 16 residues. Germline V lookup: CDR1 SGHRS, CDR2 YFSETQ. Trimming shortened V by 4 bases and J by 4 bases, and 15 bases separated the two germline ends. This chain's CDR3 is CASSPGPPRGANVLTF. CDR3 bases: TGCGCCAGCAGCCCCGGGCCCCCCCGAGGGGCCAACGTCCTGACTTTC.

J is TRBJ2-7 and V is TRBV13; TRBD2 agrees at 9 bases. The end of the DNA aligns better with TRBJ2-5, so the J call may be wrong. The CDR3 is 15 amino acids. Per the germline V gene, CDR1 is PRHDT and CDR2 is FYEKMQ (reference sequence). For the CDR3, the DNA is TGTGCCAGCAGCCCAACCGGGACTAGCAAAAAGACCCAGTACTTC. Amino acid sequence: CASSPTGTSKKTQYF.

The chain employs TRBV7-2 and TRBJ2-4, with 11 bases identical to TRBD2. J gave up 8 bases and V 6 bases, and 9 bases lay outside the gene matches. Germline assignment: CDR1 SGHTA and CDR2 FQGNSA. CDR3 size: 15 residues. Written as DNA, the CDR3 is TGTGCCAGCAGGGTTAGCGGGGGGGCCGGGGACATTCAGTACTTC. This gives the protein CASRVSGGAGDIQYF.